These 12 T cell receptor beta chains came from one sample sequenced in a study of tumor-infiltrating lymphocytes in localized non-small cell lung cancer. Sequenced by immunoSEQ multiplex PCR; TCRdb stores in-frame clones only, minus some. Among about 16,000 clones listed, approximately 80% were seen once. Sequenced: lung tumor tissue. All receptors derive from a human donor with non-small cell lung cancer.

The chain combines TRBV7-2 with TRBJ1-5; a possible D gene is TRBD1 (5 bases). The CDR3 has 14 amino acids. Looked up from germline, CDR1 is SGHTA and CDR2 is FQGNSA. V dropped 1 base and J dropped 7 bases, with 11 bases sitting between them. In DNA, the CDR3 is TGTGCCAGCAGCTTAGAAAGGGGCTGGCAGCCCCAGCATTTT. It encodes CASSLERGWQPQHF.

The chain combines TRBV7-9 with TRBJ1-2; D remains unclear. The V end lost 1 base, the J end lost 2 bases, and 11 bases lay between the germline ends. This CDR3 is built from 15 residues. CDR1 and CDR2 from the germline V gene are SEHNR and FQNEAQ (reference sequence). The CDR3 here is CASSLVTGQNYGYTF. In nucleotides, the CDR3 is TGTGCCAGCAGCTTAGTAACCGGGCAAAACTATGGCTACACCTTC.

This chain connects TRBV10-3 to TRBJ2-3; 10 positions match TRBD1. The ends lost 6 bases at V and 2 bases at J; junction bases unmatched: 11. This CDR3 has 17 residues. CDR1 ENHRY and CDR2 SYGVKD come from the germline V gene. The CDR3 loop reads CAIRVDRQGAATDTQYF. In nucleotides, the CDR3 is TGTGCCATCAGAGTCGACCGACAGGGGGCTGCCACAGATACGCAGTATTTT.

The chain recombines TRBV6-5 with TRBJ2-1, with 15 nucleotides matching TRBD2. CDR1 is MNHEY and CDR2 is SVGAGI in the germline V gene. V lost 6 bases and J lost 12; bases outside the gene matches: 0. This CDR3 region has 12 residues. CDR3 DNA: TGTGCCAGCAGGGGACTAGCGGGAGGGCAGTTCTTC. Translated, it gives CASRGLAGGQFF.

In nucleotides, the CDR3 is TGTGCCAGCAGTGAAGGGGTTGGACTAGCGGTCAAAAACATTCAGTACTTC. It translates to CASSEGVGLAVKNIQYF. The chain has TRBV2 and TRBJ2-4; 10 bases are a match to TRBD2. This CDR3 has 17 residues. CDR1 SNHLY and CDR2 FYNNEI come from the germline V gene. V was pared by 1 base and J by 3 bases, with 6 bases of the junction left unmatched. The variable domain in full, with the rest retrieved from reference TRBV2 and TRBJ2-4, is EPEVTQTPSHQVTQMGQEVILRCVPISNHLYFYWYRQILGQKVEFLVSFYNNEISEKSEIFDDQFSVERPDGSNFTLKIRSTKLEDSAMYFCASSEGVGLAVKNIQYFGAGTRLSVL.

The rearrangement uses TRBV19 and TRBJ1-3, with 8 bases lining up with TRBD1. V lost 7 bases, J lost 2 bases, and 10 bases stayed unmatched. The CDR3 consists of 16 residues. Germline V gene data show CDR1 as LNHDA and CDR2 as SQIVND (reference sequence). CDR3 bases: TGTGCCAGTATCGGGACAGGCCGATCCGCTGGAAACACCATATATTTT. It yields the protein CASIGTGRSAGNTIYF.

The J gene is TRBJ2-7, the V gene TRBV27, with D hard to call. Germline loops: CDR1 MNHEY, CDR2 SMNVEV (reference sequence). The CDR3 is 15 residues long. The V and J ends lost 2 bases and 2 bases respectively, with 13 bases between them. CDR3 amino acids: CASSLLGHLTYEQYF. The CDR3 nucleotides read TGTGCCAGCAGTTTACTAGGCCACCTGACCTACGAGCAGTACTTC.

This clone was found a few times. The chain couples TRBV2 to TRBJ2-1; 12 positions agree with TRBD2. CDR1 and CDR2 from the germline V gene are SNHLY and FYNNEI. V lost 5 bases, J lost 7 bases, and 6 bases stayed unmatched. The CDR3 runs to 15 residues. The CDR3: CASSWTSGIENEQFF. CDR3 nucleotides: TGTGCCAGCAGTTGGACTAGCGGGATTGAGAATGAGCAGTTCTTC.

This clone was picked up one time. The chain joins TRBV6-6 to TRBJ2-7; D is ambiguous. The CDR3 length is 12 residues. Germline-derived CDR1 and CDR2 are MNHNY and SVGAGI (reference sequence). V lost 4 bases, J lost 3 bases, and 7 bases lay in between. The chain's CDR3 is CASSSQVYEQYF. CDR3 DNA: TGTGCCAGCAGTTCCCAAGTCTACGAGCAGTACTTC.

V usage is TRBV7-2 and J usage is TRBJ1-1; no clear D gene. Germline CDR1 is SGHTA and CDR2 is FQGNSA. V dropped 1 base and J dropped 4 bases, with 7 bases sitting between them. The CDR3 totals 13 residues. CDR3 coding DNA: TGTGCCAGCAGCTTAGAAATTTCCACTGAAGCTTTCTTT. Protein: CASSLEISTEAFF.

The chain is built from TRBV6-4 and TRBJ2-1, with 9 bases that match TRBD1. Per the germline V gene, CDR1 is MRHNA and CDR2 is SNTAGT. V shed 2 bases and J 3 bases; nucleotides not matched to a gene: 5. This CDR3 is 16 amino acids long. The DNA of the CDR3 is TGTGCCAGCAGTGACGCCGGGGACAGGGACTACAATGAGCAGTTCTTC. Its protein product is CASSDAGDRDYNEQFF.

The chain carries TRBV19 and TRBJ1-1, with D tentatively TRBD1 (5 bases). Germline lookup yields CDR1 LNHDA and CDR2 SQIVND (reference sequence). The CDR3 sequence is 15 residues long. Trimming removed 5 bases at V and 0 bases at J, with 13 bases between. The CDR3: CASSPRKGLNTEAFF. DNA for the CDR3: TGTGCCAGTAGTCCCCGAAAGGGGCTGAACACTGAAGCTTTCTTT.